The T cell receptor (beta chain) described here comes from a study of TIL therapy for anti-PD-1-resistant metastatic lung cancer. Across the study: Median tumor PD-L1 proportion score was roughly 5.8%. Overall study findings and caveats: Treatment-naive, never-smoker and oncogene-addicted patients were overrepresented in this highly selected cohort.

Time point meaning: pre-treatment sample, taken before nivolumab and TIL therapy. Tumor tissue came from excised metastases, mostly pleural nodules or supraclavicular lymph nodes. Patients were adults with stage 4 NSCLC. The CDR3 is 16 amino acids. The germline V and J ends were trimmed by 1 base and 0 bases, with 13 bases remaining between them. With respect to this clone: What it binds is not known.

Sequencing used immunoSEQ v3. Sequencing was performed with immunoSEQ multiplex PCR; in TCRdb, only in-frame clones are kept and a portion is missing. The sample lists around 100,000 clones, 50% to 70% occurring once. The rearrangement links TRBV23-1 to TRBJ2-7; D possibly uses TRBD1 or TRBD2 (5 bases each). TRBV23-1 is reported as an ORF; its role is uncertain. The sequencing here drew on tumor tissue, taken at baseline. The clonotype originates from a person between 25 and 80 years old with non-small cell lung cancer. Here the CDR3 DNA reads TGCGCCAGCAGTCAATACCGGGGCTCAAGCTCCTACGAGCAGTACTTC. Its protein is CASSQYRGSSSYEQYF.